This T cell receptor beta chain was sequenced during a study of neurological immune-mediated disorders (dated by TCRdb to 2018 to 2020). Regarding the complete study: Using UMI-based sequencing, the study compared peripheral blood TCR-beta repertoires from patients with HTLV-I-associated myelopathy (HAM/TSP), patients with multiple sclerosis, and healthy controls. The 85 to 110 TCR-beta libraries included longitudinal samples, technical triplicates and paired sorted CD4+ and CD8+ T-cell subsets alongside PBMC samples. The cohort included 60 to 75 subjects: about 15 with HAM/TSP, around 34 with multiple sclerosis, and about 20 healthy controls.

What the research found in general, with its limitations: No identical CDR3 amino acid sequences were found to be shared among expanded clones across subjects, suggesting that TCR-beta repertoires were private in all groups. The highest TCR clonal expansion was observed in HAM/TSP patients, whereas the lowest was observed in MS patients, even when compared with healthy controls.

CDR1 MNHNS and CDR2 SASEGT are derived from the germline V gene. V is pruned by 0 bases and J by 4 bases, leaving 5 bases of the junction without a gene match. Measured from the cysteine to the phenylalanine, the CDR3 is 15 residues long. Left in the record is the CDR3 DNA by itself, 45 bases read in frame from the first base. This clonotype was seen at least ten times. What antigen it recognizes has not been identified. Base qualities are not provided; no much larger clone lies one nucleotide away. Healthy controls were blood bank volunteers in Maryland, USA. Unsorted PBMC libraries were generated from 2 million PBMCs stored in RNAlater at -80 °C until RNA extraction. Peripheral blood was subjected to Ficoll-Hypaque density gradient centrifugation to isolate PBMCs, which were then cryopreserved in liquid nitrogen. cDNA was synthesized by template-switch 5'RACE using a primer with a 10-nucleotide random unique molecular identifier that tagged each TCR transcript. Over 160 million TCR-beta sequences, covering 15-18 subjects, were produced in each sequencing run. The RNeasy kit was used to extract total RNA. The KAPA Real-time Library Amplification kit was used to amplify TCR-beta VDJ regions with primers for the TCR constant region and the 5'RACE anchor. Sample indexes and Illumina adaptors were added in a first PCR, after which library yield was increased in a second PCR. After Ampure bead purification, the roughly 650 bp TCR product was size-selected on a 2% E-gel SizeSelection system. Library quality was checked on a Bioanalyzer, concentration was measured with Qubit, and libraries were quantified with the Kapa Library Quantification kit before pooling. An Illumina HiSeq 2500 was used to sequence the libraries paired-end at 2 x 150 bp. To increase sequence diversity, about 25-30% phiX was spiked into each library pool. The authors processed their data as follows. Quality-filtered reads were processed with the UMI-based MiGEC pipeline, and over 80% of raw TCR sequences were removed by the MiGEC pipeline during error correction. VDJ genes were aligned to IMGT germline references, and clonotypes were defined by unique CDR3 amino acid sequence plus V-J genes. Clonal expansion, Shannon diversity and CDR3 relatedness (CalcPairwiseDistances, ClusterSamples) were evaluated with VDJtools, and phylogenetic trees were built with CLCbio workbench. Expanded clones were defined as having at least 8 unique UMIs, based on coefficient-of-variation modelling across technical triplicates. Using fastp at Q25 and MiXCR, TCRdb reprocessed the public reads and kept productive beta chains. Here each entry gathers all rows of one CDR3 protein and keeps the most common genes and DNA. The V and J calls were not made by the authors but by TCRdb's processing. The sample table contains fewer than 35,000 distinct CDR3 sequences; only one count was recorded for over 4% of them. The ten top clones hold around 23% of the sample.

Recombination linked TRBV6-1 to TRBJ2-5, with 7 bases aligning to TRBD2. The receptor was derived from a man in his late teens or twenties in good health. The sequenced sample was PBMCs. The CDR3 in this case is CASSEATGGPETQYF. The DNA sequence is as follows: TGTGCCAGCAGTGAAGCGACGGGGGGACCAGAGACCCAGTACTTC.